This passage covers 4 T cell receptor beta chains from one sample sequenced in a study of blood T cell repertoires in COVID-19. TCRdb's copy holds only in-frame clones and misses some; the assay was immunoSEQ multiplex PCR. The top ten clones hold approximately 2.9% of a sample with about 360,000 clones, more than 85% of them seen once. Sequencing was performed on peripheral blood. These receptors were obtained from a human donor in a cohort sampled during active COVID-19.

The chain combines TRBV7-9 with TRBJ1-1, with unresolved D. Trimming pared 2 bases from V and 0 bases from J, leaving 4 bases between. CDR3 length: 13 amino acids. The germline V gene encodes CDR1 SEHNR and CDR2 FQNEAQ (reference sequence). The CDR3 spells CASSLTVNTEAFF. The DNA of the CDR3 is TGTGCCAGCAGCTTAACAGTGAACACTGAAGCTTTCTTT.

This chain links TRBV10-3 with TRBJ2-6; tentative D call: TRBD1 (6 bases). Trimming took off 2 bases at V and 0 bases at J, with 8 bases between the two ends. The CDR3 spans 16 residues. Germline loops: CDR1 ENHRY, CDR2 SYGVKD. CDR3 amino acids: CAISEGRGSGANVLTF. The CDR3 DNA is TGTGCCATCAGTGAGGGCAGGGGCTCTGGGGCCAACGTCCTGACTTTC.

This clone was seen only once. V usage is TRBV30 and J usage is TRBJ2-7, with D perhaps matching TRBD1 (5 bases). Between the trimmed V and J ends, which lost 4 bases and 3 bases, there was a span of 7 bases. Looked up from germline, CDR1 is GTSNPN and CDR2 is SVGIG (reference sequence). This CDR3 contains 11 residues. The CDR3 DNA is TGTGCCTGGAAGGACAACTACGAGCAGTACTTC. This encodes CAWKDNYEQYF. The whole variable domain, filled in from reference TRBV30 and TRBJ2-7, reads SQTIHQWPATLVQPVGSPLSLECTVEGTSNPNLYWYRQAAGRGLQLLFYSVGIGQISSEVPQNLSASRPQDRQFILSSKKLLLSDSGFYLCAWKDNYEQYFGPGTRLTVT.

This chain uses TRBV5-1 with TRBJ2-1; D perhaps matches TRBD2 (6 bases). Trimming took 0 bases from V and 10 from J, leaving 14 bases between them. There are 14 residues in the CDR3. The germline gives CDR1 SGHRS, CDR2 YFSETQ. The CDR3 DNA reads as TGCGCCAGCAGCTTGGAGGCCGGGAGTTGGGAGCAGTTCTTC. Translation: CASSLEAGSWEQFF.